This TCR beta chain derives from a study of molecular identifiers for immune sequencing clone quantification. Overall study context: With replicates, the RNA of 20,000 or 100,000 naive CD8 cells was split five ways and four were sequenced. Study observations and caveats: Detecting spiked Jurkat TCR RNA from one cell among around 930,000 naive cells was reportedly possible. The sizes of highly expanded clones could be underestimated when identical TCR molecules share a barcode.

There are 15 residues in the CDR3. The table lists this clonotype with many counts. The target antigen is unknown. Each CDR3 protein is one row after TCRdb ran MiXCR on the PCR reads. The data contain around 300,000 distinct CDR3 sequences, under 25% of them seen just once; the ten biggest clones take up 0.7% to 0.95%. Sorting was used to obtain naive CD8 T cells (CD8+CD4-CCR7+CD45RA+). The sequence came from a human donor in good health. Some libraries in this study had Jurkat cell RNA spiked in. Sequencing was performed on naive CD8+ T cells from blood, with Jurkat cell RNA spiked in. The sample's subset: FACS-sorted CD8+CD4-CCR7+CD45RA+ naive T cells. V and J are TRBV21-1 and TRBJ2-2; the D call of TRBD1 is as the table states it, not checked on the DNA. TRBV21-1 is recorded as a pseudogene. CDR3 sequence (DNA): TGTGCCAGCAGCCCGGGGCAGCGGACGCCCGGGGAGCTGTTTTTT. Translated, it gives CASSPGQRTPGELFF.